The 12 T cell receptor beta chains listed next were all sequenced from one sample in a study of tumor and adjacent non-tumor tissue in lung cancer. RNA was extracted from bulk tissue without any cell sorting. A modified ARM-PCR protocol with three rounds of nested PCR amplified TCRbeta. A single record per CDR3 protein comes from TCRdb applying MiXCR to the multiplex PCR reads. Of about 140,000 distinct CDR3 sequences listed, approximately 70% were seen once; the top ten hold approximately 18%. Sequencing used lung tumor tissue. Source of these receptors: a man aged 55 to 70 with small cell lung cancer.

Comments on this clonotype: A junction end diverges from the germline sequence, so it may reflect a read error. The rearrangement uses TRBV11-1 and TRBJ2-7; D could derive from TRBD1 or TRBD2 (5 bases each). Germline V gives CDR1 SGHAT, CDR2 FQDESV (reference sequence). The CDR3 loop spans 12 amino acids. CDR3 DNA sequence: TGTGCCAGCAGCAGACCGGGGCGCGAGCAGTGCTTC. Translating gives CASSRPGREQCF.

As regards this clonotype: The conserved closing phenylalanine or tryptophan is absent in this CDR3, likely reflecting a read error. The chain is built from TRBV11-3 and TRBJ1-6, with 9 positions matching TRBD1. The J segment lost 7 bases and the V segment lost 5 bases, leaving 21 bases of the junction unmatched. Germline CDR1 SGHNT, CDR2 YENEEA. CDR3 length equals 20 residues. This CDR3 is CASSRHRDRVSTPTNSPLHI. CDR3 nucleotide sequence: TGTGCCAGCAGCCGGCACCGGGACAGGGTCTCCACGCCAACAAATTCACCCCTCCACATT.

This clonotype showed up many times. V usage is TRBV5-4 and J usage is TRBJ2-1, with 7 positions matching TRBD1. This CDR3 contains 14 residues. Germline V gene lookup returns CDR1 SGHNT and CDR2 YYREEE (reference sequence). J gave up 7 bases and V 0 bases, and 4 bases lay outside the gene matches. CDR3 sequence (DNA): TGTGCCAGCAGCTTGGGACAGGGTGAAAATGAGCAGTTCTTC. Its translation: CASSLGQGENEQFF.

This clonotype was seen at least ten times. The V gene is TRBV11-2, the J gene TRBJ2-1, with 8 bases lining up with TRBD2. The CDR3 extends over 17 amino acids. Germline V CDR1 and CDR2: SGHAT, FQNNGV. The V gene end was trimmed by 1 base and the J gene end by 4 bases; junction bases not matched to a gene: 9. The CDR3 bases are TGTGCCAGCAGCTTAGTAGGAGGGACTAGACCATACAATGAGCAGTTCTTC. This encodes CASSLVGGTRPYNEQFF.

V and J are TRBV6-1 and TRBJ2-7, with TRBD1 identical over 8 bases. CDR1 is MNHNS and CDR2 is SASEGT in the germline V gene. The CDR3 covers 15 residues. The CDR3 DNA reads TGTGCCAACAGTGAATATACAGGGGGTATATACGAGCAGTACGTC. Translation gives CANSEYTGGIYEQYV.

This clonotype was detected many times. The gene calls are TRBV5-4 and TRBJ2-2; a possible D gene is TRBD1 (5 bases). The germline V and J ends were trimmed by 4 bases and 5 bases, with 15 bases remaining between them. Germline values: CDR1 SGHNT, CDR2 YYREEE (reference sequence). CDR3 length equals 15 residues. Written as DNA, the CDR3 is TGTGCCAGCAGCGACAGCTCTAGAAGTACCGGGGAGCTGTTTTTT. This translates into CASSDSSRSTGELFF.

This chain joins TRBV4-1 and TRBJ1-5, with no clear D. Trimming shortened V by 1 base and J by 2 bases, and 9 bases separated the two germline ends. Germline lookup yields CDR1 MGHRA and CDR2 YSYEKL. The CDR3 runs 15 residues. This chain's CDR3 is CASSQVSQGNQPQHF. The DNA for the CDR3 is TGCGCCAGCAGCCAAGTTTCTCAGGGCAATCAGCCCCAGCATTTT.

This clonotype came up once. This chain joins TRBV25-1 and TRBJ2-2; a weak D match, TRBD1 (6 bases). V was shortened by 3 bases and J by 7 bases, with 15 bases between the two germline ends. Germline CDR1 is MGHDK and CDR2 is SYGVNS. The CDR3 totals 15 residues. Written as DNA, the CDR3 is TGTGCCAGCAGTGACCCCAGGGGTAGTAACGGGGAGCTGTTTTTT. Encoded protein: CASSDPRGSNGELFF.

In regard to this clonotype: One end of the junction does not line up with germline, which may come from a read error. The rearrangement links TRBV6-1 to TRBJ2-3; no firm D call. CDR1 and CDR2 (germline): MNHNS, SASEGT. The CDR3 has 11 amino acids. The CDR3: CASSVKGTKYF. In DNA form, the CDR3 reads TGTGCCAGCAGTGTAAAAGGTACGAAGTATTTT.

This clonotype has more than one count but fewer than ten. The chain carries TRBV6-6 and TRBJ1-2; D may be TRBD1 (5 bases). The CDR3 consists of 13 residues. V was clipped by 7 bases and J by 5 bases, with 14 bases between them. Germline lookup yields CDR1 MNHNY and CDR2 SVGAGI (reference sequence). The CDR3 protein is CASNLGVDYGYTF. The CDR3 DNA follows: TGTGCCAGCAATTTAGGGGTTGATTATGGCTACACCTTC.

Note on this clonotype: A single base separates this from a much larger clone, so it may be a read error. V is TRBV12-3 or TRBV12-4 and J is TRBJ1-5; D not certain. The V gene lost 7 bases and the J gene lost 5 bases, with 12 bases spanning the gap. This CDR3 spans 13 amino acids. For the CDR3, the DNA is TGTGCCAGCAAGGGAGAGTGGTATCAGCCCCAGCATTTT. It codes for CASKGEWYQPQHF.

On this clonotype: This sequence may be a read error, since a much larger clone differs from it by one base. This chain uses TRBV6-1 with TRBJ2-5, with 9 bases lining up with TRBD1. The J call is uncertain, as TRBJ2-1 better fits the DNA end. The germline gives CDR1 MNHNS, CDR2 SASEGT. This CDR3 comprises 15 residues. The CDR3 sequence is CASSPNRGLVNEQFF. The CDR3, as DNA: TGTGCCAGCAGCCCCAACAGGGGGCTTGTGAATGAGCAGTTCTTC.